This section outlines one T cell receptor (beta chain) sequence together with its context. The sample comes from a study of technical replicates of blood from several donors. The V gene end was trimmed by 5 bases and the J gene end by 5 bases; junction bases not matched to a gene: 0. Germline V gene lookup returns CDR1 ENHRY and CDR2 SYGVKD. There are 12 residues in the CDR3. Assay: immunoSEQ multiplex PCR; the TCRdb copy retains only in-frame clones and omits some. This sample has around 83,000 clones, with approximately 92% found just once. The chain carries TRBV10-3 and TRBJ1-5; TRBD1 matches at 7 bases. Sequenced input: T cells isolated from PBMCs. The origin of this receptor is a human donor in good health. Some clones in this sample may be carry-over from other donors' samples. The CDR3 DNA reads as TGTGCCATCAGTCAGGGGGATCAGCCCCAGCATTTT. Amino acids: CAISQGDQPQHF.